This TCR beta chain was found in a study of cytomegalovirus exposure and HLA in healthy donors. Germline assignment: CDR1 MDHEN and CDR2 SYDVKM. CDR3 length equals 16 residues. V lost 6 bases, J lost 0 bases, and 7 bases stayed unmatched. This PCR relied on a set of 60 Vbeta primers and 13 Jbeta primers. Clones were sequenced by immunoSEQ multiplex PCR, and TCRdb holds only the in-frame ones, with some missing. There are 100,000 to 150,000 clones in the sample; roughly 80% occur only once, and less than 2.5% lies in the top ten. The sequence was collected from a woman aged 40 to 50 in good health and CMV-seropositive. This chain connects TRBV28 to TRBJ2-7; 11 bases map to TRBD2. Specimen: PBMCs. CDR3 nucleotides: TGTGCCAGCAGGGGAATAGCGGGAGGGGGCTCCTACGAGCAGTACTTC. Translation: CASRGIAGGGSYEQYF.